A selection of T cell receptor beta chains follows, all from one sample in a study of technical replicates of blood from several donors. Produced via immunoSEQ multiplex PCR; TCRdb's table is partial and in-frame only. The sample gives more than 65,000 clones, just over 95% of which show up once; around 0.31% is in the top ten. Sequencing input: T cells isolated from PBMCs. The receptors here all came from a human donor in good health. The CDR3 runs from the conserved cysteine through the conserved F or W. The D gene is left open where the match is weak. The listing skips clone size in some rows; elsewhere it reads once, few, many or a size class.

j_gene: TRBJ2-5; abundance: .; v_gene: TRBV6-5; d_gene: .; CDR3aa: CASSRGRWETQYF; CDR3nt: TGTGCCAGCAGTCGAGGGAGATGGGAGACCCAGTACTTC
j_gene: TRBJ1-3; abundance: once; v_gene: TRBV7-9; d_gene: .; CDR3aa: CASTPDSSGNTIYF; CDR3nt: TGTGCCAGCACCCCGGACAGCTCTGGAAACACCATATATTTT
j_gene: TRBJ2-1; abundance: .; v_gene: TRBV30; d_gene: TRBD2; CDR3aa: CAWSVGLAGESYNEQFF; CDR3nt: TGTGCCTGGAGTGTCGGTCTAGCGGGAGAGTCCTACAATGAGCAGTTCTTC
j_gene: TRBJ2-5; abundance: .; v_gene: TRBV7-3; d_gene: .; CDR3aa: CASSLGAAAKETQYF; CDR3nt: TGTGCCAGCAGCTTAGGGGCAGCAGCCAAAGAGACCCAGTACTTC
j_gene: TRBJ2-3; abundance: .; v_gene: TRBV27; d_gene: TRBD2; CDR3aa: CASSRGTSGRALTDTQYF; CDR3nt: TGTGCCAGCAGTCGGGGGACTAGCGGGAGGGCCCTCACAGATACGCAGTATTTT
j_gene: TRBJ2-1; abundance: .; v_gene: TRBV7-4; d_gene: TRBD2; CDR3aa: CASSLGLAGVYNSYNEQFF; CDR3nt: TGTGCCAGCAGCCTAGGACTAGCGGGAGTCTACAACTCCTACAATGAGCAGTTCTTC
j_gene: TRBJ2-2; abundance: .; v_gene: TRBV4-1; d_gene: TRBD2; CDR3aa: CASSQDPRLAGPTGELFF; CDR3nt: TGCGCCAGCAGCCAAGATCCCCGGCTAGCGGGCCCCACCGGGGAGCTGTTTTTT
j_gene: TRBJ2-7; abundance: once; v_gene: TRBV11-1; d_gene: .; CDR3aa: CASSLLAVYEQYF; CDR3nt: TGTGCCAGCAGCTTACTCGCAGTCTACGAGCAGTACTTC
j_gene: TRBJ1-2; abundance: .; v_gene: TRBV30; d_gene: .; CDR3aa: CAWSLVGRSYGYTF; CDR3nt: TGTGCCTGGAGTCTCGTAGGGAGGAGCTATGGCTACACCTTC
j_gene: TRBJ1-2; abundance: .; v_gene: TRBV4-3; d_gene: .; CDR3aa: CASSQESRGYGYTF; CDR3nt: TGCGCCAGCAGCCAAGAATCCCGGGGCTATGGCTACACCTTC
j_gene: TRBJ1-1; abundance: .; v_gene: TRBV10-3; d_gene: .; CDR3aa: CAISRNREDTEAFF; CDR3nt: TGTGCCATCAGTAGAAACAGGGAAGACACTGAAGCTTTCTTT
j_gene: TRBJ1-5; abundance: .; v_gene: TRBV6-1; d_gene: .; CDR3aa: CASSEGRSNQPQHF; CDR3nt: TGTGCCAGCAGTGAAGGGAGGAGCAATCAGCCCCAGCATTTT
j_gene: TRBJ1-1; abundance: .; v_gene: TRBV11-3; d_gene: .; CDR3aa: CASSPHQNTEAFF; CDR3nt: TGTGCCAGCAGCCCACACCAGAACACTGAAGCTTTCTTT
j_gene: TRBJ2-5; abundance: .; v_gene: TRBV7-7; d_gene: .; CDR3aa: CASSETGIGETQYF; CDR3nt: TGTGCTAGCAGCGAAACAGGGATTGGAGAGACCCAGTACTTC
j_gene: TRBJ1-1; abundance: .; v_gene: TRBV29-1; d_gene: .; CDR3aa: CSGRHNTEAFF; CDR3nt: TGCAGCGGAAGACATAACACTGAAGCTTTCTTT
j_gene: TRBJ2-1; abundance: .; v_gene: TRBV5-1; d_gene: .; CDR3aa: CASSLLLAPYNEQFF; CDR3nt: TGCGCCAGCAGCTTGCTACTAGCTCCCTACAATGAGCAGTTCTTC
j_gene: TRBJ2-7; abundance: .; v_gene: TRBV4-3; d_gene: .; CDR3aa: CASSQVSGIEQYF; CDR3nt: TGCGCCAGCAGCCAAGTATCAGGGATCGAGCAGTACTTC
j_gene: TRBJ2-7; abundance: .; v_gene: TRBV19; d_gene: TRBD1; CDR3aa: CASSIIALTGIGNEQYF; CDR3nt: TGTGCCAGTAGTATTATCGCCCTGACAGGGATCGGCAACGAGCAGTACTTC
j_gene: TRBJ2-5; abundance: .; v_gene: TRBV7-3; d_gene: .; CDR3aa: CASSLTPRGTQYF; CDR3nt: TGTGCCAGCAGCTTAACCCCGCGGGGGACCCAGTACTTC
j_gene: TRBJ2-7; abundance: .; v_gene: TRBV19; d_gene: .; CDR3aa: CASSIGWQGGSYEQYF; CDR3nt: TGTGCCAGTAGTATAGGATGGCAGGGGGGCTCCTACGAGCAGTACTTC
j_gene: TRBJ2-1; abundance: .; v_gene: TRBV7-2; d_gene: TRBD2; CDR3aa: CASSFGTRSYNEQFF; CDR3nt: TGTGCCAGCAGCTTCGGGACTAGATCCTACAATGAGCAGTTCTTC
j_gene: TRBJ1-1; abundance: .; v_gene: TRBV7-2; d_gene: .; CDR3aa: CASSLGVLTEAFF; CDR3nt: TGTGCCAGCAGCCTAGGAGTTCTCACTGAAGCTTTCTTT
j_gene: TRBJ2-7; abundance: .; v_gene: TRBV19; d_gene: TRBD2; CDR3aa: CASSMGGRVYEQYF; CDR3nt: TGTGCCAGTAGTATGGGCGGGAGGGTCTACGAGCAGTACTTC
j_gene: TRBJ2-3; abundance: .; v_gene: TRBV6-1; d_gene: .; CDR3aa: CASSEAQAATDTQYF; CDR3nt: TGTGCCAGCAGTGAAGCCCAAGCGGCTACAGATACGCAGTATTTT
j_gene: TRBJ2-1; abundance: .; v_gene: TRBV6-4; d_gene: .; CDR3aa: CASSDSIGGTGLRNEQFF; CDR3nt: TGTGCCAGCAGTGACTCGATCGGCGGGACTGGCCTGAGGAATGAGCAGTTCTTC
j_gene: TRBJ2-5; abundance: once; v_gene: TRBV6-5; d_gene: TRBD2; CDR3aa: CASTMTSGGKETQYF; CDR3nt: TGTGCCAGCACTATGACTAGCGGGGGGAAAGAGACCCAGTACTTC
j_gene: TRBJ2-1; abundance: .; v_gene: TRBV7-9; d_gene: TRBD2; CDR3aa: CASSPRLRGENNEQFF; CDR3nt: TGTGCCAGCAGCCCCCGCCTGCGGGGGGAGAACAATGAGCAGTTCTTC
j_gene: TRBJ2-7; abundance: once; v_gene: TRBV11-3; d_gene: .; CDR3aa: CASMGGTAYEQYF; CDR3nt: TGTGCCAGCATGGGGGGTACCGCCTACGAGCAGTACTTC
j_gene: TRBJ1-2; abundance: .; v_gene: TRBV30; d_gene: .; CDR3aa: CAWSAGQNWYGYTF; CDR3nt: TGTGCCTGGAGTGCCGGACAAAACTGGTATGGCTACACCTTC
j_gene: TRBJ1-2; abundance: .; v_gene: TRBV27; d_gene: TRBD1; CDR3aa: CASSKDRGVGGYTF; CDR3nt: TGTGCCAGCTCGAAGGACAGGGGCGTTGGTGGCTACACCTTC
j_gene: TRBJ2-1; abundance: .; v_gene: TRBV6-5; d_gene: .; CDR3aa: CASWSRDEQFF; CDR3nt: TGTGCCAGCTGGTCCAGGGATGAGCAGTTCTTC
j_gene: TRBJ2-2; abundance: .; v_gene: TRBV4-2; d_gene: .; CDR3aa: CASSHRRDTNTGELFF; CDR3nt: TGTGCCAGCAGCCATCGCCGGGACACGAACACCGGGGAGCTGTTTTTT
j_gene: TRBJ2-5; abundance: .; v_gene: TRBV6-5; d_gene: .; CDR3aa: CASSLLGLRSQETQYF; CDR3nt: TGTGCCAGCAGTTTGCTGGGACTGAGAAGCCAAGAGACCCAGTACTTC
j_gene: TRBJ2-5; abundance: .; v_gene: TRBV10-3; d_gene: .; CDR3aa: CAISGGISETQYF; CDR3nt: TGTGCCATCAGTGGAGGGATCTCAGAGACCCAGTACTTC
j_gene: TRBJ2-5; abundance: once; v_gene: TRBV10-2; d_gene: TRBD2; CDR3aa: CASSETRASGIKETQYF; CDR3nt: TGCGCCAGCAGTGAGACTCGAGCTAGCGGTATAAAAGAGACCCAGTACTTC